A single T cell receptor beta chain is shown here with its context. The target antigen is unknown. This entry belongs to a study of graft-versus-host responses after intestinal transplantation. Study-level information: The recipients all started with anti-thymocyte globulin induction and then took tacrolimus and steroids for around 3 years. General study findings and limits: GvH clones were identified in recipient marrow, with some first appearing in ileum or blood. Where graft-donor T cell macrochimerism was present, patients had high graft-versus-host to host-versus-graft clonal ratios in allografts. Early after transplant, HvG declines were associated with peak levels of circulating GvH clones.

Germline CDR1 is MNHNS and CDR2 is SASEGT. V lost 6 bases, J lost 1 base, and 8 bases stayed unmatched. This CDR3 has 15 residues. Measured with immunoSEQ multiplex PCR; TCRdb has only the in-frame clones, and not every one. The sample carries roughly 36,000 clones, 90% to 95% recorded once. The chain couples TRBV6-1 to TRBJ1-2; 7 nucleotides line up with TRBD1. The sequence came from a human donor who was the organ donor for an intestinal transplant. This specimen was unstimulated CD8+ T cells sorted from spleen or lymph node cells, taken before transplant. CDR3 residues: CASRGDRDHNYGYTF. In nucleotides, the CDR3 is TGTGCCAGCAGGGGCGACAGGGACCATAACTATGGCTACACCTTC.